A single sample gave rise to the 26 T cell receptor beta chains below, sequenced in a study of T-cell reconstitution after alpha-beta-depleted transplantation in children. Unique molecular identifiers were used in preparing the TCRbeta library. TCRdb itself ran the PCR reads through MiXCR, one entry per CDR3 protein. The data contain 200,000 to 250,000 distinct CDR3 sequences, roughly 10% of them singletons. The sequencing here drew on PBMCs from the stem cell graft donor, taken from the stem cell graft. The source is a human donor who donated a stem cell graft to a child with acute lymphoblastic leukemia.

DNA for the CDR3: TGTGCCAGCAGCTTAAACAGGATGAACACTGAAGCTTTCTTT. Amino acids: CASSLNRMNTEAFF. The chain couples TRBV11-2 to TRBJ1-1; D is possibly TRBD1 (5 bases). Trimming took 2 bases from V and 0 from J, leaving 7 bases between them. From germline, CDR1 is SGHAT and CDR2 FQNNGV. The CDR3 extends over 14 amino acids.

This clonotype occurred many times. The genes are TRBV29-1 and TRBJ1-4; no clear D. CDR3 size: 16 residues. V lost 2 bases and J 7 bases, leaving 20 bases between the germline ends. Germline V gives CDR1 SQVTM, CDR2 ANQGSEA. The CDR3 here is CSVELVDEAGPEKLFF. For the CDR3, the DNA is TGCAGCGTTGAACTGGTGGACGAGGCGGGTCCTGAAAAACTGTTTTTT.

This chain uses TRBV7-9 with TRBJ2-7; 11 bases match TRBD1. The CDR3 contains 16 residues. The ends lost 5 bases at V and 6 bases at J; junction bases unmatched: 12. Germline V gene sequence: CDR1 SEHNR, CDR2 FQNEAQ (reference sequence). DNA of the CDR3: TGTGCCAGCAGCGTAGACGGACAGGGGGCTTTAGGCGAGCAGTACTTC. It encodes CASSVDGQGALGEQYF. The full variable domain, rest sourced from reference TRBV7-9 and TRBJ2-7, is DTGVSQNPRHKITKRGQNVTFRCDPISEHNRLYWYRQTLGQGPEFLTYFQNEAQLEKSRLLSDRFSAERPKGSFSTLEIQRTEQGDSAMYLCASSVDGQGALGEQYFGPGTRLTVT.

The chain links TRBV7-6 to TRBJ2-5, with TRBD1 matching over 8 bases. The CDR3 consists of 18 residues. Germline CDR1 is SGHVS and CDR2 is FNYEAQ. V was pared by 0 bases and J by 5 bases, with 14 bases of the junction left unmatched. For the CDR3, the DNA is TGTGCCAGCAGCTTAGCCCGGACGTCGGCAGGGGGCGGGGAGACCCAGTACTTC. It encodes CASSLARTSAGGGETQYF. Drawing the rest from reference TRBV7-6 and TRBJ2-5, the complete variable domain is GAGVSQSPRYKVTKRGQDVALRCDPISGHVSLYWYRQALGQGPEFLTYFNYEAQQDKSGLPNDRFSAERPEGSISTLTIQRTEQRDSAMYRCASSLARTSAGGGETQYFGPGTRLLVL.

The J gene is TRBJ2-2, the V gene TRBV6-4; unclear D gene. This CDR3 has 19 residues. Germline V CDR1 and CDR2: MRHNA, SNTAGT. V was clipped by 5 bases and J by 0 bases, with 22 bases between them. The CDR3 DNA reads as TGTGCCAGCAGTCGGAGTAACATTCGTGGCAGTTCGAACACCGGGGAGCTGTTTTTT. The encoded protein is CASSRSNIRGSSNTGELFF.

This clonotype occurred many times. V gene TRBV29-1 combines with J gene TRBJ2-2; D may be TRBD1 (6 bases). From germline, CDR1 is SQVTM and CDR2 ANQGSEA. This CDR3 is built from 12 residues. V was trimmed by 3 bases and J by 7 bases, leaving 9 bases between them. The CDR3 nucleotides read TGCAGCGTTGACGAGGGGGTCGGGGAGCTGTTTTTT. This gives the protein CSVDEGVGELFF.

This clonotype was counted many times. V gene TRBV10-3 combines with J gene TRBJ1-2, with D unclear. The V end lost 7 bases, the J end lost 6 bases, and 15 bases lay between the germline ends. Germline V gene sequence: CDR1 ENHRY, CDR2 SYGVKD. The CDR3 contains 13 residues. In nucleotides, the CDR3 is TGTGCCATCAAAATTCCGGGATTAAATGGCTACACCTTC. Its protein product is CAIKIPGLNGYTF.

A few counts support this clonotype. The chain recombines TRBV20-1 with TRBJ2-1; TRBD2 might be the D (7 bases). This CDR3 has 16 residues. Germline lookup yields CDR1 DFQATT and CDR2 SNEGSKA (reference sequence). Trimming took off 0 bases at V and 4 bases at J, with 16 bases between the two ends. This CDR3 is CSAREGWGGPYNEQFF. The CDR3 DNA sequence: TGCAGTGCTAGAGAGGGGTGGGGGGGGCCTTACAATGAGCAGTTCTTC.

This clonotype has a count of ten or more. V gene TRBV20-1 combines with J gene TRBJ2-3; TRBD2 is a possible D gene (5 bases). Germline CDR1 reads DFQATT; CDR2 reads SNEGSKA (reference sequence). With 1 base removed from V and 6 bases from J, the gap between germline ends came to 11 bases. The CDR3 spans 13 residues. Here the CDR3 reads CSARVEGGDTQYF. CDR3 in DNA: TGCAGTGCTAGAGTTGAGGGTGGGGATACGCAGTATTTT.

This clonotype was seen ten or more times. The rearrangement uses TRBV20-1 and TRBJ2-3, with 11 bases identical to TRBD2. Germline CDR1 is DFQATT and CDR2 is SNEGSKA (reference sequence). The CDR3 extends over 16 amino acids. With V trimmed by 1 base and J by 2 bases, 5 bases remained unmatched. The CDR3: CSARAPSGGNTDTQYF. CDR3 coding DNA: TGCAGTGCTAGAGCTCCTAGCGGGGGGAACACAGATACGCAGTATTTT.

This clonotype was seen a handful of times. The V gene is TRBV27, the J gene TRBJ2-5; D remains ambiguous. The CDR3 covers 13 residues. Trimming stripped 2 bases from V and 2 bases from J, with 6 bases between. From germline, CDR1 is MNHEY and CDR2 SMNVEV (reference sequence). The CDR3 loop reads CASSLRQQETQYF. The CDR3 DNA sequence: TGTGCCAGCAGTTTAAGGCAGCAAGAGACCCAGTACTTC.

This clonotype was counted at least ten times. V is TRBV25-1 and J is TRBJ1-1; D is uncertain. The germline V gene encodes CDR1 MGHDK and CDR2 SYGVNS. Trimming pared 2 bases from V and 8 bases from J, leaving 9 bases between. The CDR3 has 12 amino acids. The CDR3 coding sequence is TGTGCCAGCAGTGAAGTCGGCCAAGAAGCTTTCTTT. The encoded protein is CASSEVGQEAFF.

This clonotype was seen repeatedly, ten times or more. The rearrangement links TRBV10-3 to TRBJ1-2; D is perhaps TRBD1 (6 bases). CDR1 and CDR2 (germline): ENHRY, SYGVKD. CDR3 length equals 15 residues. Trimming shortened V by 3 bases and J by 4 bases, and 15 bases separated the two germline ends. The DNA of the CDR3 is TGTGCCATCAGTGAAAGGGGGGAGGGACTCTATGGCTACACCTTC. Translation gives CAISERGEGLYGYTF.

The chain uses TRBV10-3 and TRBJ2-1; 14 bases map to TRBD2. CDR3 size: 18 residues. V shed 0 bases, J shed 7 bases, and the junction held 8 bases outside the gene matches. Per the germline V gene, CDR1 is ENHRY and CDR2 is SYGVKD. This CDR3 reads CAISESGLAGVWGNEQFF. The CDR3 DNA reads TGTGCCATCAGTGAGTCGGGACTAGCGGGGGTCTGGGGGAATGAGCAGTTCTTC.

This clonotype was observed at least ten times. V and J are TRBV10-1 and TRBJ2-1; 8 nucleotides match TRBD2. Trimming took 8 bases from V and 5 from J; bases not matched to a gene: 8. The CDR3 extends over 14 amino acids. CDR1 is WNHNN, CDR2 SYGVQD, per germline (reference sequence). The CDR3, as DNA: TGCGCCAGCGAAGCGGGGGCTCTGGACAATGAGCAGTTCTTC. This codes for CASEAGALDNEQFF.

In its sample, this clonotype was seen a few times. The chain combines TRBV12-3 or TRBV12-4 with TRBJ1-2, with D possibly matching TRBD1 (6 bases). The ends were cut back, 4 bases at V and 6 bases at J, with 6 bases in the middle. The CDR3 has 11 residues. Here the CDR3 DNA reads TGTGCCAGCAGTTACAGGGATGGCTACACCTTC. This translates into CASSYRDGYTF.

This clonotype has more than one count but fewer than ten. The rearrangement joins TRBV10-3 to TRBJ1-2, with D perhaps matching TRBD1 (6 bases). The CDR3 extends over 16 amino acids. CDR1 and CDR2 (germline): ENHRY, SYGVKD. Trimming left V 4 bases short and J 3 bases short, with 18 bases between. The chain's CDR3 is CAISANPQGGDYGYTF. The CDR3 bases are TGTGCCATCAGTGCCAACCCACAGGGTGGCGACTATGGCTACACCTTC.

V usage is TRBV6-2 or TRBV6-3 and J usage is TRBJ2-1; 7 bases are shared with TRBD1. Germline V gene data show CDR1 as MNHEY and CDR2 as SVGEGT. The CDR3 extends over 15 amino acids. After removal of 0 bases from V and 8 bases from J, the junction contained 7 bases not matched to a gene. CDR3 DNA sequence: TGTGCCAGCAGTTACTCACCTGGGACAGCCCATGAGCAGTTCTTC. The encoded protein is CASSYSPGTAHEQFF.

Only a few counts were recorded for this clonotype. V and J are TRBV5-1 and TRBJ2-1; 9 bases line up with TRBD1. Germline CDR1 is SGHRS and CDR2 is YFSETQ. Germline trimming cut 0 bases from V and 0 bases from J; bases unmatched to any gene: 7. This CDR3 is 18 amino acids long. CDR3 in DNA: TGCGCCAGCAGCTTGGCTGGACAGGGGTTGGGCTCCTACAATGAGCAGTTCTTC. This translates into CASSLAGQGLGSYNEQFF.

V is TRBV5-1 and J is TRBJ1-2, with a tentative D call TRBD1 (5 bases). V gave up 0 bases and J gave up 2 bases, with 8 bases separating them. Germline CDR1 and CDR2: SGHRS and YFSETQ. The length of the CDR3 is 14 residues. The CDR3 sequence is CASSLVSGNYGYTF. The CDR3 nucleotides read TGCGCCAGCAGCTTGGTTTCAGGGAACTATGGCTACACCTTC.

The chain recombines TRBV25-1 with TRBJ2-7; D is possibly TRBD2 (5 bases). CDR3 length: 14 amino acids. The germline CDR1 and CDR2 sequences are MGHDK and SYGVNS. V gave up 5 bases and J gave up 1 base, with 12 bases separating them. DNA of the CDR3: TGTGCCAGCAGTAGGGCGACGGGATCCTACGAGCAGTACTTC. It is translated as CASSRATGSYEQYF.

The genes are TRBV2 and TRBJ1-1, with 7 bases matching TRBD1. The CDR3 runs to 14 residues. The germline V gene has CDR1 SNHLY and CDR2 FYNNEI. The V gene end was trimmed by 4 bases and the J gene end by 2 bases; junction bases not matched to a gene: 4. The CDR3 protein is CASSVYRGNTEAFF. CDR3 DNA: TGTGCCAGCAGTGTTTACAGGGGTAACACTGAAGCTTTCTTT.

The V call is TRBV7-2, the J call TRBJ2-5, with 10 bases matching TRBD2. V trimming: 5 bases; J trimming: 0 bases; junction bases outside the gene matches: 6. The CDR3 length is 16 residues. Germline CDR1 is SGHTA and CDR2 is FQGNSA. CDR3 amino acids: CASSPWGLANQETQYF. The CDR3 DNA follows: TGTGCCAGCAGCCCATGGGGACTAGCGAACCAAGAGACCCAGTACTTC.

J is TRBJ2-5 and V is TRBV7-1, with TRBD2 matching over 13 bases. TRBV7-1 is an ORF; its function is uncertain. V was clipped by 3 bases and J by 6 bases; unmatched bases: 10. This CDR3 contains 17 residues. The CDR3 loop is CASSSRTGTSGAKTQYF. DNA of the CDR3: TGTGCCAGCAGCTCGAGGACAGGGACTAGCGGGGCAAAGACCCAGTACTTC.

The chain employs TRBV9 and TRBJ2-7; D is ambiguous. The CDR3 totals 15 residues. Trimming took off 1 base at V and 2 bases at J, with 13 bases between the two ends. Germline V gene lookup returns CDR1 SGDLS and CDR2 YYNGEE. CDR3 sequence: CASSVMAGETYEQYF. CDR3 nucleotide sequence: TGTGCCAGCAGCGTAATGGCAGGAGAGACCTACGAGCAGTACTTC.

This clonotype was recorded at least ten times. The chain couples TRBV5-4 to TRBJ1-1, with a tentative D call TRBD1 (5 bases). V was shortened by 3 bases and J by 4 bases, with 16 bases between the two germline ends. This CDR3 region has 15 residues. Germline lookup yields CDR1 SGHNT and CDR2 YYREEE (reference sequence). CDR3 nucleotide sequence: TGTGCCAGCAGCTCTCAGAACACTGGGGGCACTGAAGCTTTCTTT. Its translation: CASSSQNTGGTEAFF.